A single sample is the source of the 9 T cell receptor beta chains below, sequenced in a study of response to subunit inactivated influenza vaccine. TCRdb itself ran the RT-PCR reads through MiXCR, one entry per CDR3 protein. The sample contains 490,000 or so distinct CDR3 sequences, 6.5% to 8% of which appear only once. The sequences come from PBMCs from blood, collected around 25 months after vaccination. These receptors all come from a man aged 45-69 years who received an inactivated influenza vaccine.

This clonotype was counted ten times or more. The chain employs TRBV4-2 and TRBJ2-7, with 7 bases lining up with TRBD2. V lost 0 bases to trimming and J lost 8 bases; unmatched junction nucleotides: 16. Germline V lookup: CDR1 LGHNA, CDR2 YNFKEQ. The CDR3 consists of 17 residues. The CDR3 nucleotides are TGTGCCAGCAGCCAAGAATCCCAGCGGGGTCTAGGTTGGCAGCAGTACTTC. This translates into CASSQESQRGLGWQQYF.

This clonotype was picked up a small number of times. The chain links TRBV29-1 to TRBJ2-7; D uncertain. Trimming left V 4 bases short and J 0 bases short, with 13 bases between. The length of the CDR3 is 14 residues. Germline values: CDR1 SQVTM, CDR2 ANQGSEA. CDR3 amino acids: CSVVSPRNSYEQYF. As DNA, the CDR3 is TGCAGCGTTGTTTCCCCGCGGAACTCCTACGAGCAGTACTTC.

Many counts were recorded for this clonotype. This chain uses TRBV18 with TRBJ1-2, with no clear D. The V end lost 3 bases, the J end lost 2 bases, and 10 bases lay between the germline ends. The CDR3 has 14 amino acids. Per germline, CDR1 KGHSH and CDR2 LQKENI. CDR3 nucleotides: TGTGCCAGCTCACCGGAGGGCGGGAACTATGGCTACACCTTC. This translates into CASSPEGGNYGYTF.

This clonotype was seen repeatedly, ten times or more. The chain carries TRBV12-3 or TRBV12-4 and TRBJ2-2; possible D gene TRBD2, 5 bases. The CDR3 loop spans 14 amino acids. V lost 1 base, J lost 7 bases, and 10 bases lay in between. CDR3 protein: CASSLGGGGGELFF. The CDR3 region has the DNA TGTGCCAGCAGTTTAGGGGGTGGAGGCGGGGAGCTGTTTTTT.

The rearrangement uses TRBV10-3 and TRBJ2-2; 14 positions agree with TRBD2. CDR1 and CDR2 (germline): ENHRY, SYGVKD. J was trimmed by 3 bases and V by 9 bases; bases with no gene match: 3. The CDR3 covers 15 residues. CDR3 region: CAMTSGRADTGELFF. In DNA, the CDR3 is TGTGCCATGACTAGCGGGAGGGCCGACACCGGGGAGCTGTTTTTT.

Only a few counts were recorded for this clonotype. The gene calls are TRBV7-8 and TRBJ2-3, with D possibly TRBD2 on 6 matching bases. This CDR3 comprises 15 residues. Germline V gives CDR1 SGHVS, CDR2 FQNEAQ. V lost 3 bases and J lost 2, with 12 bases in between. CDR3: CASSLDRRVTDTQYF. In nucleotides, the CDR3 is TGTGCCAGCAGCTTGGACCGGAGGGTCACAGATACGCAGTATTTT.

This clonotype turned up a few times. The chain joins TRBV3-1 to TRBJ1-6; TRBD1 matches 10 bases. Germline CDR1 reads LGHDT; CDR2 reads YNNKEL (reference sequence). This CDR3 spans 17 amino acids. The V gene end was trimmed by 1 base and the J gene end by 10 bases; junction bases not matched to a gene: 10. As DNA, the CDR3 is TGTGCCAGCAGCCAAGTTAGTCAGACAGGGGGCCGCTCACCCCTCCACTTT. Translated, it gives CASSQVSQTGGRSPLHF.

This clonotype was counted at least ten times. V is TRBV11-3 and J is TRBJ2-2; 7 bases are shared with TRBD2. From germline, CDR1 is SGHNT and CDR2 YENEEA. Losses at the gene ends were 5 bases for V and 4 bases for J; bases not matched to a gene: 7. This CDR3 is 15 amino acids long. DNA for the CDR3: TGTGCCAGCAGCCCTGGCGGGAGTTCCACCGGGGAGCTGTTTTTT. It codes for CASSPGGSSTGELFF.

The table lists this clonotype with many counts. The chain carries TRBV5-1 and TRBJ2-1; D not certain. Trimming cost V 4 bases and J 3 bases, with 17 bases left between them. Germline V gene sequence: CDR1 SGHRS, CDR2 YFSETQ. This CDR3 region has 16 residues. As DNA, the CDR3 is TGCGCCAGCAGCATGGGCTGGGCGGCGGTCTACAATGAGCAGTTCTTC. Translating gives CASSMGWAAVYNEQFF.